A single sample gave rise to the 9 T cell receptor beta chains below, sequenced in a study of blood T cell repertoires in COVID-19. This table comes from immunoSEQ multiplex PCR, and its TCRdb copy is limited to in-frame clones, with some not included. This table has more than 90,000 clones, 80% to 90% appearing once. Sequencing used peripheral blood. The receptor set was obtained from a man aged 40-49 years with acute or convalescent COVID-19.

The rearrangement links TRBV30 to TRBJ1-3; TRBD1 matches at 7 bases. CDR3 length equals 15 residues. The trim removed 5 bases at V and 2 bases at J, leaving 9 bases unmatched. Germline CDR1 GTSNPN, CDR2 SVGIG (reference sequence). CDR3 region: CAWGKQGTTGNTIYF. The CDR3 nucleotides read TGTGCCTGGGGAAAACAGGGGACAACTGGAAACACCATATATTTT.

The rearrangement uses TRBV7-8 and TRBJ2-1, with D maybe TRBD2 (5 bases). Trimming removed 5 bases from V and 8 bases from J, with 19 bases in between. Looked up from germline, CDR1 is SGHVS and CDR2 is FQNEAQ. This CDR3 comprises 15 residues. The CDR3 spells CASSPGGLTGHEQFF. The CDR3 nucleotides read TGTGCCAGCAGCCCCGGAGGTTTGACCGGCCATGAGCAGTTCTTC.

This clone has just one count. The chain joins TRBV7-3 to TRBJ2-2; TRBD2 might be the D (6 bases). Trimming took 5 bases from V and 7 from J, leaving 14 bases between them. There are 14 residues in the CDR3. Germline assignment: CDR1 SGHTA and CDR2 FQGTGA. CDR3 residues: CASSPRGGNGELFF. Written as DNA, the CDR3 is TGTGCCAGCAGCCCCCGCGGCGGGAACGGGGAGCTGTTTTTT.

The chain carries TRBV27 and TRBJ2-1, with D perhaps matching TRBD2 (6 bases). Germline assignment: CDR1 MNHEY and CDR2 SMNVEV (reference sequence). V was clipped by 0 bases and J by 9 bases, with 15 bases between them. This CDR3 region has 15 residues. CDR3 DNA sequence: TGTGCCAGCAGTTTATCGCCTCATTCTAGCGCTGAGCAGTTCTTC. Translation gives CASSLSPHSSAEQFF.

This clone was counted a single time. This CDR3 reads CASCRDSYNEQFF. In DNA form, the CDR3 reads TGTGCCAGCTGCCGGGACAGCTACAATGAGCAGTTCTTC. This chain links TRBV6-5 with TRBJ2-1; 7 bases map to TRBD1. The V gene's germline CDR1 is MNHEY and CDR2 SVGAGI. The V gene end was trimmed by 8 bases and the J gene end by 3 bases; junction bases not matched to a gene: 4. The CDR3 consists of 13 residues.

V usage is TRBV18 and J usage is TRBJ1-5, with 8 bases aligning to TRBD1. Germline V gene data show CDR1 as KGHSH and CDR2 as LQKENI. The junction had 2 bases not matched to a gene; V was cut back by 3 bases and J by 4 bases. The CDR3 is made up of 14 amino acids. Written as DNA, the CDR3 is TGTGCCAGCTCACCCACAGGGGGTAATCAGCCCCAGCATTTT. It codes for CASSPTGGNQPQHF.

The rearrangement links TRBV7-9 to TRBJ2-2; TRBD1 aligns across 7 bases. Germline loops: CDR1 SEHNR, CDR2 FQNEAQ (reference sequence). There are 15 residues in the CDR3. Trimming at V came to 7 bases and at J to 1 base, leaving 6 bases not matched to a gene. CDR3 sequence reads: CASTPRQGNTGELFF. CDR3 DNA: TGTGCCAGCACCCCCAGACAGGGGAACACCGGGGAGCTGTTTTTT.

V gene TRBV29-1 combines with J gene TRBJ2-7, with 8 bases identical to TRBD1. V lost 7 bases to trimming and J lost 1 base; unmatched junction nucleotides: 9. The germline V gene encodes CDR1 SQVTM and CDR2 ANQGSEA. This CDR3 has 14 amino acids. Here the CDR3 reads CSATGRGPSYEQYF. CDR3 bases: TGCAGCGCTACTGGCAGGGGGCCTTCCTACGAGCAGTACTTC.

This sequence joins TRBV19 and TRBJ2-1, with unresolved D. The V and J ends lost 2 bases and 4 bases respectively, with 6 bases between them. The CDR3 loop spans 13 amino acids. CDR1 is LNHDA, CDR2 SQIVND, per germline (reference sequence). The CDR3 protein is CASSIPPYNEQFF. The CDR3 coding sequence is TGTGCCAGTAGTATACCCCCTTACAATGAGCAGTTCTTC.